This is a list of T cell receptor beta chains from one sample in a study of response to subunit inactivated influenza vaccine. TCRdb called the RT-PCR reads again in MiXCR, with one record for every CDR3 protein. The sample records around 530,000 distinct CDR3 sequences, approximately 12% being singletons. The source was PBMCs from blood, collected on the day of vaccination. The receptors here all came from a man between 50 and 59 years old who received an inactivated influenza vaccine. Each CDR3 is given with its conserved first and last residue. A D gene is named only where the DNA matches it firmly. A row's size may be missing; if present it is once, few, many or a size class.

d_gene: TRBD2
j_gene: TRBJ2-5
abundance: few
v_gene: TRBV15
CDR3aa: CATSKAGGWETQYF
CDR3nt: TGTGCCACCAGCAAAGCGGGAGGTTGGGAGACCCAGTACTTC

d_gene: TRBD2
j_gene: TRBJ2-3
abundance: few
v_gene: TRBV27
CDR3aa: CASSSGLVLDTQYF
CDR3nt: TGTGCCAGCAGTTCGGGACTAGTACTGGATACGCAGTATTTT

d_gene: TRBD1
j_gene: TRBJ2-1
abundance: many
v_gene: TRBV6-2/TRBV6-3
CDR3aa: CASSLRQGIGSYNEQFF
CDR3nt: TGTGCCAGCAGTCTACGACAGGGGATCGGCTCCTACAATGAGCAGTTCTTC

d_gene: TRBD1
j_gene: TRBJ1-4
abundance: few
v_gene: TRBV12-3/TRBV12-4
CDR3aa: CASSATLGQGVEKLFF
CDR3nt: TGTGCCAGCAGCGCAACCCTGGGACAGGGGGTTGAAAAACTGTTTTTT

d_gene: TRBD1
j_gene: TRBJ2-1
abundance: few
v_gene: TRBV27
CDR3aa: CASSLGQGEFF
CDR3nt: TGTGCCAGCAGTTTAGGACAGGGCGAGTTCTTC

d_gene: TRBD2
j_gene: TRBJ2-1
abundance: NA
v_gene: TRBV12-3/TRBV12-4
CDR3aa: CTRSLWASGTYSYNEQFF
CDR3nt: TGTACCCGCAGTTTATGGGCTAGCGGGACGTACTCCTACAATGAGCAGTTCTTC

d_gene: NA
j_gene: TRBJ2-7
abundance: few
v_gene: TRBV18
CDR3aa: CATARQAISYEQYF
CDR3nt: TGTGCCACCGCCCGTCAGGCCATCTCCTACGAGCAGTACTTC

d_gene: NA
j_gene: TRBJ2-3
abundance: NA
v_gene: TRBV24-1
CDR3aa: CATSERSTSTDTQYF
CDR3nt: TGTGCCACCAGTGAAAGGTCAACTAGCACAGATACGCAGTATTTT

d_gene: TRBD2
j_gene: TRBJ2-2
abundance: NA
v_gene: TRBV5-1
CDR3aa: CASSASLAGDFGELFF
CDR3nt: TGCGCCAGCAGCGCCTCCCTAGCGGGGGACTTCGGGGAGCTGTTTTTT

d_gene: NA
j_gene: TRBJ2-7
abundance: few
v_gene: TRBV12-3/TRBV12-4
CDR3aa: CASSHKQGRWDEQYF
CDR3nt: TGTGCCAGCAGTCACAAACAGGGGAGGTGGGACGAGCAGTACTTC

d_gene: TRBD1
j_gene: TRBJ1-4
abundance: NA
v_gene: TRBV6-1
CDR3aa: CASKTRRQGYDEKLFF
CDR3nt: TGTGCCAGCAAAACCCGCCGACAGGGGTACGATGAAAAACTGTTTTTT